The clone carrying this TCR beta chain has only one observation. Sequencing used immunoSEQ multiplex PCR; TCRdb keeps in-frame clones, though not all of them. The sample lists 58,000 or so clones, around 93% occurring once. Germline V gene data show CDR1 as KGHSY and CDR2 as FQNENV. V was pared by 2 bases and J by 6 bases, with 5 bases between. This CDR3 is built from 11 residues. This record belongs to a study of T cell changes during pregnancy in multiple sclerosis. This chain links TRBV16 with TRBJ2-7; D remains unclear. Sample: peripheral blood, taken in the first trimester of pregnancy. The source of this sequence is a female donor with multiple sclerosis, enrolled in a pregnancy study. Written as DNA, the CDR3 is TGTGCCAGCAGCCAACGTATCGAGCAGTACTTC. Encoded protein: CASSQRIEQYF.